Listed below are T cell receptor beta chains from one sample, sequenced in a study of radiation and T cells in renal cell carcinoma. Here immunoSEQ multiplex PCR was the method, and the copy in TCRdb shows in-frame clones only, minus some. The repertoire holds about 24,000 clones, with roughly 64% as singletons. The source material was tumor tissue, sampled from a patient whose treatment was nephrectomy without radiotherapy. The receptor source for this set is a man aged 35 to 55 with renal cell carcinoma. Both conserved end residues are part of each CDR3. A D gene is named only where the DNA matches it firmly. The size of a clone is reported for some rows only, either as once, few or many, or as a class for expanded clones.

CDR3	DNA	size	J	V	D
CASSGQGLNTEAFF	TGTGCCAGCAGTGGACAGGGACTGAACACTGAAGCTTTCTTT	once	TRBJ1-1	TRBV6-1	TRBD1
CASSTGSLSYEQYF	TGTGCCAGCTCAACCGGGTCTCTCTCCTACGAGCAGTACTTC	few	TRBJ2-7	TRBV18	-
CASSPTMSFSGNTIYF	TGTGCCAGCAGCCCCACAATGAGTTTCTCTGGAAACACCATATATTTT	-	TRBJ1-3	TRBV11-2	-
CASSLLGQGSYGYTF	TGTGCCAGCAGTTTACTTGGACAGGGGAGCTATGGCTACACCTTC	-	TRBJ1-2	TRBV28	TRBD1
CASRSSGRGFQPQHF	TGTGCCAGTAGGTCCAGTGGCAGGGGGTTTCAGCCCCAGCATTTT	-	TRBJ1-5	TRBV19	TRBD1
CASRPGQTSDQPQHF	TGTGCCAGCAGGCCGGGACAGACGAGTGATCAGCCCCAGCATTTT	-	TRBJ1-5	TRBV2	TRBD1
CASSLVKGAGNEKLFF	TGTGCCAGCAGCCTAGTCAAAGGCGCGGGTAATGAAAAACTGTTTTTT	-	TRBJ1-4	TRBV5-6	-
CASSRHRAGANVLTF	TGTGCCAGCAGCCGTCACAGGGCTGGGGCCAACGTCCTGACTTTC	-	TRBJ2-6	TRBV28	-
CASSRGQEGYTF	TGCGCCAGCAGCCGAGGCCAGGAAGGCTACACCTTC	once	TRBJ1-2	TRBV4-3	-
CASSLEFGDEQFF	TGTGCCAGCAGCTTAGAGTTCGGGGATGAGCAGTTCTTC	few	TRBJ2-1	TRBV7-8	-
CASSDRPGGYGYTF	TGTGCCAGCAGCGATCGTCCGGGCGGATATGGCTACACCTTC	few	TRBJ1-2	TRBV9	-
CASSPPSGTSGSGARTQYF	TGTGCCAGCAGTCCCCCCTCCGGGACTAGCGGGAGTGGGGCCCGTACGCAGTATTTT	-	TRBJ2-3	TRBV27	TRBD2
CASSQSGQNQETQYF	TGCGCCAGCAGCCAATCTGGACAGAACCAAGAGACCCAGTACTTC	-	TRBJ2-5	TRBV4-1	-
CASRPVNTGELFF	TGTGCCAGCAGGCCGGTGAACACCGGGGAGCTGTTTTTT	-	TRBJ2-2	TRBV6-1	-
CASSQSGYYTF	TGCGCCAGCAGCCAATCCGGTTACTACACCTTC	few	TRBJ1-2	TRBV4-1	-
CASSESFGETQYF	TGTGCCAGCAGTGAGAGCTTCGGAGAGACGCAGTATTTT	-	TRBJ2-3	TRBV6-1	-
CASSPTGPEAFF	TGTGCCAGCTCACCAACGGGCCCTGAAGCTTTCTTT	once	TRBJ1-1	TRBV18	-
CASSLRGQMNTEAFF	TGTGCCAGCAGCTTAAGGGGGCAAATGAACACTGAAGCTTTCTTT	-	TRBJ1-1	TRBV11-2	TRBD1
CSAWAAETQYF	TGCAGCGCTTGGGCCGCGGAGACCCAGTACTTC	-	TRBJ2-5	TRBV20-1	-
CASSLGLVIESTDTQYF	TGCGCCAGCAGCCTGGGACTAGTCATAGAAAGCACAGATACGCAGTATTTT	-	TRBJ2-3	TRBV4-3	TRBD2
CASSLEVGLYGYTF	TGTGCCAGCAGCTTAGAAGTAGGACTCTATGGCTACACCTTC	-	TRBJ1-2	TRBV7-9	-
CASSPTAANYGYTF	TGTGCCAGCAGCCCAACGGCAGCTAACTATGGCTACACCTTC	-	TRBJ1-2	TRBV7-3	-
CATSRGDVNTEAFF	TGTGCCACCAGCAGAGGCGACGTGAACACTGAAGCTTTCTTT	-	TRBJ1-1	TRBV15	-
CASNSDRVGTEAFF	TGTGCCAGTAACTCGGACAGGGTGGGCACTGAAGCTTTCTTT	-	TRBJ1-1	TRBV19	TRBD1
CASSEAHGQGGNQPQHF	TGTGCCAGCAGTGAAGCCCACGGACAGGGCGGCAATCAGCCCCAGCATTTT	-	TRBJ1-5	TRBV6-1	TRBD1
CASSPPQTIGSPLHF	TGTGCCAGCTCACCACCGCAAACTATAGGTTCACCCCTCCACTTT	-	TRBJ1-6	TRBV18	-
CASTTGTVPTYGYTF	TGTGCCAGCACAACCGGGACAGTCCCGACCTATGGCTACACCTTC	-	TRBJ1-2	TRBV6-5	TRBD1
CASSIGKFDRDTQYF	TGTGCCAGTAGTATTGGAAAATTCGATCGAGATACGCAGTATTTT	few	TRBJ2-3	TRBV19	-
CASSLDRRQGPAFEAFF	TGTGCCAGCAGCTTAGATCGACGCCAGGGCCCGGCGTTTGAAGCTTTCTTT	few	TRBJ1-1	TRBV11-2	-
CAWSLPKFGPISGGYTF	TGTGCCTGGAGTCTACCGAAATTCGGGCCGATTTCGGGGGGCTACACCTTC	-	TRBJ1-2	TRBV30	-
CASSVPPGSGYTF	TGTGCCAGTAGTGTCCCCCCGGGATCTGGCTACACCTTC	-	TRBJ1-2	TRBV19	-
CSVGSGRVYEQFF	TGCAGCGTTGGGAGCGGGAGGGTCTATGAGCAGTTCTTC	once	TRBJ2-1	TRBV29-1	TRBD2
CASSERASNYRGYTF	TGTGCCAGCAGTGAAAGGGCATCGAATTATAGAGGCTACACCTTC	few	TRBJ1-2	TRBV2	-
CSAYGAGAGGNTIYF	TGCAGCGCCTACGGGGCGGGGGCAGGTGGAAACACCATATATTTT	-	TRBJ1-3	TRBV29-1	-
CASSRGNRDGNQPQHF	TGTGCCAGCAGCCGGGGGAACAGGGACGGCAATCAGCCCCAGCATTTT	-	TRBJ1-5	TRBV21-1	-
CASSQDLDRLNSPLHF	TGCGCCAGCAGCCAAGACCTTGACAGACTAAATTCACCCCTCCACTTT	few	TRBJ1-6	TRBV4-1	-
CASSFERARDGYTF	TGTGCCAGCAGCTTTGAAAGGGCTCGGGATGGCTACACCTTC	-	TRBJ1-2	TRBV5-5	-
CASSESATIQETQYF	TGTGCCAGCAGTGAATCGGCCACGATCCAAGAGACCCAGTACTTC	-	TRBJ2-5	TRBV25-1	-
CASSPRTDGIYEQYF	TGTGCCAGCAGCCCAAGGACCGATGGGATCTACGAGCAGTACTTC	large	TRBJ2-7	TRBV7-9	-
CASSEAGNNSPLHF	TGTGCCAGCAGTGAGGCAGGGAATAATTCACCCCTCCACTTT	-	TRBJ1-6	TRBV2	-